Listed here are 3 T cell receptor beta chains from one sample, sequenced in a study of T cells in Graves' hyperthyroidism and ophthalmopathy. TCR beta CDR3 regions were amplified from RNA. During a first-round RT-PCR of the TCR CDR3, the HTBI primer set was used. Each CDR3 protein is one row after TCRdb ran MiXCR on the multiplex PCR reads. Of approximately 640,000 distinct CDR3 sequences listed, about 45% are singletons. The specimen sequenced was peripheral blood or thyroid tissue (not recorded which). These receptors originate from an adult man with Graves' disease, either hyperthyroidism or ophthalmopathy (not recorded which).

Only one count was recorded for this clonotype. The chain couples TRBV6-4 to TRBJ1-4, with D maybe TRBD1 (6 bases). This CDR3 comprises 18 residues. V lost 2 bases and J lost 3, with 19 bases in between. Looked up from germline, CDR1 is MRHNA and CDR2 is SNTAGT. Here the CDR3 DNA reads TGTGCCAGCAGTGACCATAATGGGGGCTTTGTCTCTAATGAAAAACTGTTTTTT. This translates into CASSDHNGGFVSNEKLFF.

This chain links TRBV5-1 with TRBJ2-7; TRBD2 is a possible D gene (6 bases). The CDR3 loop spans 15 amino acids. V lost 3 bases, J lost 6 bases, and 19 bases lay in between. Germline CDR1 SGHRS, CDR2 YFSETQ. This CDR3 reads CASSSGLSLVGEQYF. In DNA, the CDR3 is TGCGCCAGCAGCTCGGGACTCTCCTTGGTTGGCGAGCAGTACTTC. The full variable domain, in which reference TRBV5-1 and TRBJ2-7 provide the parts outside the CDR3, is KAGVTQTPRYLIKTRGQQVTLSCSPISGHRSVSWYQQTPGQGLQFLFEYFSETQRNKGNFPGRFSGRQFSNSRSEMNVSTLELGDSALYLCASSSGLSLVGEQYFGPGTRLTVT.

This clonotype was seen once. In DNA form, the CDR3 reads TGTGCCACCAGCGGTATACAGGGGTGGCAGCCCCAGCATTTT. This sequence encodes CATSGIQGWQPQHF. The V and J genes are TRBV15 and TRBJ1-5; TRBD1 aligns across 7 bases. Germline values: CDR1 LNHNV, CDR2 YYDKDF (reference sequence). This CDR3 region has 14 residues. Trimming at V came to 5 bases and at J to 7 bases, leaving 8 bases not matched to a gene.